This T cell receptor beta chain stems from a study of PD-L1 blockade in urothelial cancer. In germline, CDR1 is MNHEY, CDR2 SMNVEV (reference sequence). This CDR3 is built from 14 residues. J was trimmed by 5 bases and V by 5 bases; bases with no gene match: 7. The time point: pretreatment peripheral blood. Repertoires were generated with immunoSEQ multiplex PCR, while TCRdb's copy carries only in-frame clones and drops some. The sample has 70,000 to 95,000 clones, more than 80% seen once; the top ten hold 0.97%. The genes are TRBV27 and TRBJ2-5, with TRBD2 identical over 8 bases. Sequenced material: PBMCs, taken around atezolizumab (anti-PD-L1) treatment. This clonotype was obtained from an elderly woman with urothelial cancer. The CDR3 reads CASSPLAGRETQYF. The CDR3 DNA follows: TGTGCCAGCAGTCCATTAGCGGGGAGGGAGACCCAGTACTTC.